Sequencing of this TCR beta chain was carried out in a study of technical replicates of blood from a few donors. Assay: immunoSEQ multiplex PCR; the TCRdb copy retains only in-frame clones and omits some. In the table there are around 67,000 clones, roughly 95% of which are singletons. CDR1 MDHEN and CDR2 SYDVKM come from the germline V gene. The CDR3 sequence is 13 residues long. V was shortened by 6 bases and J by 2 bases, with 11 bases between the two germline ends. The specimen was T cells isolated from PBMCs. The clonotype originates from a human donor in good health. This chain uses TRBV28 with TRBJ2-7, with D hard to call. CDR3 region: CASRSPITYEQYF. CDR3 bases: TGTGCCAGCAGGAGCCCGATTACCTACGAGCAGTACTTC.